This paragraph reports one T cell receptor beta chain. The sample carries other DNA sequences with the same CDR3. Treatment specified: 15 to 20 received Ad26.COV2.S at low or high dose, single or two shots; roughly 5 received placebo; per-sample allocation not given. The samples were gathered on day 63 after the first injection of vaccine or placebo. The vaccine antigen was prefusion-stabilized Wuhan SARS-CoV-2 spike. The data were obtained in a study of Ad26.COV2.S vaccination and SARS-CoV-2 variants. Whole-study context: It was the COV1001 Ad26.COV2.S trial arm that included the donor.

Profiling relied on immunoSEQ multiplex PCR, and the TCRdb table lists in-frame clones only, not all of them. Of roughly 380,000 clones listed, around 87% are singletons. The sequenced sample was peripheral blood, obtained in a trial of Ad26.COV2.S vaccine versus placebo. This TCR was recovered from a person aged 18-60 years who received the Ad26.COV2.S COVID-19 vaccine or a placebo.

The CDR3 nucleotides are TGTGCCACCAGTGACCCGGGACAGTCCTATGGCTACACCTTC. Translated, it gives CATSDPGQSYGYTF. The rearrangement joins TRBV24-1 to TRBJ1-2, with 7 bases fitting TRBD1. The CDR3 loop spans 14 amino acids. The J segment lost 4 bases and the V segment lost 4 bases, leaving 5 bases of the junction unmatched. Germline V gene sequence: CDR1 KGHDR, CDR2 SFDVKD.